This T cell receptor (beta chain) emerged from a study of blood T cell repertoires in COVID-19. This clone appeared once. Generated by immunoSEQ multiplex PCR, the TCRdb table keeps only in-frame clones and is missing some. The table lists 150,000 to 180,000 clones, roughly four fifths of them singletons. CDR1 and CDR2 (germline): SGHTA, FQGNSA. V was cut by 3 bases and J by 0 bases, with 11 bases left in between. The CDR3 length is 15 residues. The gene calls are TRBV7-2 and TRBJ1-1, with a weak D call TRBD1 (6 bases). The receptor comes from a woman aged 60-75 years with COVID-19, enrolled during active disease. Input material: peripheral blood. CDR3 DNA: TGTGCCAGCAGCTTCGGACAGATCATGAACACTGAAGCTTTCTTT. Protein: CASSFGQIMNTEAFF. The variable domain in full, completed from reference TRBV7-2 and TRBJ1-1, reads GAGVSQSPSNKVTEKGKDVELRCDPISGHTALYWYRQSLGQGLEFLIYFQGNSAPDKSGLPSDRFSAERTGGSVSTLTIQRTQQEDSAVYLCASSFGQIMNTEAFFGQGTRLTVV.